Following are 30 T cell receptor beta chains from one sample sequenced in a study of blood T cell repertoires in COVID-19. Sequencing was performed with immunoSEQ multiplex PCR; in TCRdb, only in-frame clones are kept and a portion is missing. The table includes about 68,000 clones, about four fifths detected once. The sequenced material came from peripheral blood. The receptors here all came from a man aged 50-60 years with active COVID-19.

This clone was counted once. The J gene is TRBJ2-7, the V gene TRBV10-3; 12 nucleotides agree with TRBD2. With 2 bases clipped from V and 3 bases from J, the junction kept 2 bases outside the gene matches. The CDR3 consists of 15 residues. From germline, CDR1 is ENHRY and CDR2 SYGVKD. The CDR3 here is CAISERTSGDYEQYF. For the CDR3, the DNA is TGTGCCATCAGTGAGAGGACTAGCGGGGACTACGAGCAGTACTTC.

The rearrangement joins TRBV11-2 to TRBJ2-7, with 9 bases identical to TRBD2. The CDR3 runs 16 residues. Germline lookup yields CDR1 SGHAT and CDR2 FQNNGV. V was clipped by 6 bases and J by 2 bases; unmatched bases: 11. As DNA, the CDR3 is TGTGCCAGCAGGCCCGGAGGGGCGGGAGGGGCCTACGAGCAGTACTTC. Amino acid sequence: CASRPGGAGGAYEQYF.

The V gene is TRBV27, the J gene TRBJ2-1, with TRBD2 matching over 7 bases. Germline CDR1 and CDR2: MNHEY and SMNVEV (reference sequence). The CDR3 has 17 amino acids. V lost 1 base, J lost 5 bases, and 11 bases stayed unmatched. In DNA, the CDR3 is TGTGCCAGCAGTTTATTGCGGGGGAAACGGATAAACAATGAGCAGTTCTTC. Translated, it gives CASSLLRGKRINNEQFF.

This chain joins TRBV5-1 and TRBJ1-5; D is unresolved. V was pared by 0 bases and J by 6 bases, with 10 bases between. The CDR3 has 14 amino acids. CDR1 is SGHRS, CDR2 YFSETQ, per germline. The CDR3 loop reads CASSLAGIGQPQHF. In DNA, the CDR3 is TGCGCCAGCAGCTTGGCGGGGATCGGTCAGCCCCAGCATTTT.

The chain's CDR3 is CASSQGQVQAFF. The CDR3 region has the DNA TGTGCCAGCAGCCAGGGACAGGTACAAGCTTTCTTT. The rearrangement uses TRBV16 and TRBJ1-1; 8 nucleotides match TRBD1. Unmatched junction bases numbered 3, after V lost 3 bases and J lost 9 bases. The CDR3 covers 12 residues. Germline loops: CDR1 KGHSY, CDR2 FQNENV.

This rearrangement joins TRBV29-1 to TRBJ2-2, with a weak D call TRBD1 (5 bases). The CDR3 totals 14 residues. The V end lost 4 bases, the J end lost 0 bases, and 9 bases lay between the germline ends. Germline V lookup: CDR1 SQVTM, CDR2 ANQGSEA. CDR3 sequence (DNA): TGCAGCGTTGTAGGACATTCGAACACCGGGGAGCTGTTTTTT. It encodes CSVVGHSNTGELFF.

This clone has just a few counts. The chain links TRBV6-5 to TRBJ1-3; TRBD1 matches at 7 bases. V trimming: 4 bases; J trimming: 3 bases; junction bases outside the gene matches: 3. The CDR3 spans 14 residues. Per the germline V gene, CDR1 is MNHEY and CDR2 is SVGAGI. The CDR3 DNA sequence: TGTGCCAGCAGTTCCCGGACAGGTGGAAACACCATATATTTT. Protein: CASSSRTGGNTIYF.

The chain employs TRBV2 and TRBJ2-3; D is unresolved. The CDR3 spans 13 residues. V was cut by 2 bases and J by 1 base, with 4 bases left in between. Germline V CDR1 and CDR2: SNHLY, FYNNEI. In nucleotides, the CDR3 is TGTGCCAGCAGTGAACTCGGCACAGATACGCAGTATTTT. Translating it yields CASSELGTDTQYF.

V usage is TRBV4-1 and J usage is TRBJ2-3; tentative D call: TRBD2 (5 bases). CDR1 is MGHRA and CDR2 is YSYEKL in the germline V gene. Trimming took 2 bases from V and 0 from J, leaving 12 bases between them. The CDR3 is 16 residues long. The CDR3 protein is CASSQQASQSTDTQYF. The CDR3 DNA sequence: TGCGCCAGCAGCCAACAGGCTAGCCAAAGCACAGATACGCAGTATTTT.

V and J are TRBV5-1 and TRBJ1-1; D is possibly TRBD1 (5 bases). Germline V gene data show CDR1 as SGHRS and CDR2 as YFSETQ. With 0 bases removed from V and 10 bases from J, the gap between germline ends came to 16 bases. The CDR3 extends over 14 amino acids. CDR3 residues: CASSLESRGWGAFF. CDR3 in DNA: TGCGCCAGCAGCTTGGAGAGTAGGGGATGGGGAGCTTTCTTT. The full variable domain, rest sourced from reference TRBV5-1 and TRBJ1-1, is KAGVTQTPRYLIKTRGQQVTLSCSPISGHRSVSWYQQTPGQGLQFLFEYFSETQRNKGNFPGRFSGRQFSNSRSEMNVSTLELGDSALYLCASSLESRGWGAFFGQGTRLTVV.

The V call is TRBV6-5, the J call TRBJ2-1, with TRBD2 as a possible D gene (5 bases). CDR1 is MNHEY, CDR2 SVGAGI, per germline. The CDR3 has 15 residues. V gave up 0 bases and J gave up 6 bases, with 12 bases separating them. The CDR3, as DNA: TGTGCCAGCAGTTACTCCTTTACTAGACCCAATGAGCAGTTCTTC. Amino acids: CASSYSFTRPNEQFF.

This clone has just one count. The chain is built from TRBV12-3 or TRBV12-4 and TRBJ1-2, with D hard to call. V shed 1 base and J shed 8 bases, with 5 bases lying between them. The CDR3 covers 11 residues. DNA for the CDR3: TGTGCCAGCAGTTTAGGGGAGGGCTACACCTTC. Protein sequence: CASSLGEGYTF.

The rearrangement joins TRBV19 to TRBJ2-3, with D possibly matching TRBD1 (5 bases). Deletions cut 5 bases from V and 4 bases from J, with 13 bases between. The CDR3 has 14 residues. From germline, CDR1 is LNHDA and CDR2 SQIVND (reference sequence). The CDR3 loop reads CASSGQFLADTQYF. Here the CDR3 DNA reads TGTGCCAGTAGTGGACAATTTCTGGCAGATACGCAGTATTTT. Full variable domain (outside the CDR3, taken from reference TRBV19 and TRBJ2-3): DGGITQSPKYLFRKEGQNVTLSCEQNLNHDAMYWYRQDPGQGLRLIYYSQIVNDFQKGDIAEGYSVSREKKESFPLTVTSAQKNPTAFYLCASSGQFLADTQYFGPGTRLTVL.

This rearrangement joins TRBV4-2 to TRBJ2-7, with 13 bases lining up with TRBD2. Germline values: CDR1 LGHNA, CDR2 YNFKEQ. V trimming: 0 bases; J trimming: 5 bases; junction bases outside the gene matches: 4. The CDR3 is made up of 16 amino acids. The CDR3 coding sequence is TGTGCCAGCAGCCAAGACTGGACTAGCGGGAGCAACGAGCAGTACTTC. This translates into CASSQDWTSGSNEQYF.

This chain connects TRBV2 to TRBJ1-5; D gene unclear. Germline V gives CDR1 SNHLY, CDR2 FYNNEI. The V end lost 8 bases, the J end lost 6 bases, and 17 bases lay between the germline ends. The CDR3 has 14 residues. The CDR3: CASRPRAWGQPQHF. The CDR3 DNA is TGTGCCAGCCGCCCGCGGGCCTGGGGTCAGCCCCAGCATTTT.

The genes are TRBV4-2 and TRBJ1-6; a weak D match, TRBD1 (5 bases). V was cut by 0 bases and J by 9 bases, with 6 bases left in between. Germline V gives CDR1 LGHNA, CDR2 YNFKEQ. This CDR3 spans 13 amino acids. The chain's CDR3 is CASSQDTGSPLHF. The CDR3 region has the DNA TGTGCCAGCAGCCAAGACACAGGTTCACCCCTCCACTTT.

In its sample, this clone was seen once. J is TRBJ2-4 and V is TRBV19, with a tentative D call TRBD1 (5 bases). Trimming pared 3 bases from V and 6 bases from J, leaving 15 bases between. The CDR3 covers 15 residues. The germline V gene has CDR1 LNHDA and CDR2 SQIVND (reference sequence). CDR3 bases: TGTGCCAGTAGTATGGATTTGGGGCGGATAAACATTCAGTACTTC. Translated, it gives CASSMDLGRINIQYF.

The rearrangement uses TRBV20-1 and TRBJ2-1; 14 bases are a match to TRBD2. The germline CDR1 and CDR2 sequences are DFQATT and SNEGSKA (reference sequence). The V segment lost 3 bases and the J segment 5 bases; nucleotides outside the gene matches: 3. The CDR3 extends over 15 amino acids. CDR3 amino acids: CSASSGLAGDNEQFF. In nucleotides, the CDR3 is TGCAGTGCTAGTTCGGGACTAGCGGGAGACAATGAGCAGTTCTTC.

V usage is TRBV29-1 and J usage is TRBJ1-4; D is undetermined. V lost 0 bases and J lost 5, with 16 bases in between. Germline V gene lookup returns CDR1 SQVTM and CDR2 ANQGSEA. This CDR3 is 16 amino acids long. CDR3 protein: CSVEEVGGLSNEKLFF. CDR3 in DNA: TGCAGCGTTGAAGAGGTTGGAGGGCTAAGCAATGAAAAACTGTTTTTT.

The gene calls are TRBV9 and TRBJ2-3, with D unclear. V shed 4 bases and J shed 0 bases, with 12 bases lying between them. The CDR3 extends over 15 amino acids. Looked up from germline, CDR1 is SGDLS and CDR2 is YYNGEE. In DNA form, the CDR3 reads TGTGCCAGCAGCCCCCAGATGGTGAGCACAGATACGCAGTATTTT. It encodes CASSPQMVSTDTQYF. Filled out from reference TRBV9 and TRBJ2-3, the complete variable domain reads DSGVTQTPKHLITATGQRVTLRCSPRSGDLSVYWYQQSLDQGLQFLIQYYNGEERAKGNILERFSAQQFPDLHSELNLSSLELGDSALYFCASSPQMVSTDTQYFGPGTRLTVL.

V and J are TRBV12-5 and TRBJ1-4; 7 nucleotides line up with TRBD1. V shed 6 bases, J shed 8 bases, and the junction held 9 bases outside the gene matches. The CDR3 consists of 14 residues. Germline lookup yields CDR1 LGHNT and CDR2 FRNRAP. The CDR3 DNA follows: TGTGCTAGTGGGGACCGAGCAGGGGGGGAAAAACTGTTTTTT. It translates to CASGDRAGGEKLFF.

This chain uses TRBV30 with TRBJ1-5, with D hard to call. The CDR3 sequence is 14 residues long. Germline values: CDR1 GTSNPN, CDR2 SVGIG (reference sequence). V shed 0 bases and J shed 7 bases, with 13 bases lying between them. CDR3 nucleotide sequence: TGTGCCTGGAGTGTAGACCGGGTAGGACAGCCCCAGCATTTT. Amino acid sequence: CAWSVDRVGQPQHF.

The V call is TRBV12-5, the J call TRBJ2-3, with a weak D call TRBD1 (7 bases). CDR1 is LGHNT, CDR2 FRNRAP, per germline. The CDR3 spans 18 residues. V was pared by 4 bases and J by 2 bases, with 22 bases between. The CDR3 sequence: CASGSRTGGGITTDTQYF. For the CDR3, the DNA is TGTGCTAGTGGTTCCCGGACAGGAGGAGGGATTACCACAGATACGCAGTATTTT.

The rearrangement joins TRBV13 to TRBJ1-6; 7 nucleotides match TRBD1. The CDR3 length is 15 residues. Trimming at V came to 5 bases and at J to 8 bases, leaving 9 bases not matched to a gene. The germline V gene has CDR1 PRHDT and CDR2 FYEKMQ (reference sequence). The CDR3 protein is CASSLDRERDSPLHF. Written as DNA, the CDR3 is TGTGCCAGCAGCCTCGACAGGGAGAGGGATTCACCCCTCCACTTT.

V gene TRBV3-1 (or the pseudogene TRBV3-2) combines with J gene TRBJ1-4; no reliable D call. The germline gives CDR1 LGHDT, CDR2 YNNKEL (reference sequence). The ends were cut back, 3 bases at V and 2 bases at J, with 7 bases in the middle. The CDR3 is 14 residues long. The CDR3, as DNA: TGTGCCAGCAGCCATCTCCCGACTAATGAAAAACTGTTTTTT. It yields the protein CASSHLPTNEKLFF.

V is TRBV19 and J is TRBJ1-4, with 10 bases identical to TRBD1. Losses at the gene ends were 7 bases for V and 7 bases for J; bases not matched to a gene: 3. CDR1 and CDR2 (germline): LNHDA, SQIVND (reference sequence). The CDR3 is 13 amino acids. The CDR3 DNA is TGTGCCAGTACGGGACAGGGGAGTGAAAAACTGTTTTTT. The encoded protein is CASTGQGSEKLFF.

The genes are TRBV5-8 and TRBJ2-7; the D is unclear. The CDR3 loop spans 11 amino acids. Germline V gives CDR1 SGHTS, CDR2 YDEGEE. Trimming removed 7 bases from V and 4 bases from J, with 9 bases in between. The CDR3 DNA sequence: TGTGCCAGCGACTTACTGTACGAGCAGTACTTC. Its translation is CASDLLYEQYF.

The chain uses TRBV2 and TRBJ2-1, with 11 bases matching TRBD2. Germline CDR1 SNHLY, CDR2 FYNNEI. This CDR3 is built from 15 residues. J was trimmed by 6 bases and V by 10 bases; bases with no gene match: 11. CDR3 sequence reads: CATSTGTSGLNEQFF. CDR3 coding DNA: TGTGCCACATCGACCGGGACTAGCGGACTCAATGAGCAGTTCTTC.

This clone is a singleton in its sample. The chain is built from TRBV5-1 and TRBJ2-1, with 8 bases fitting TRBD2. The CDR3 is 15 residues long. CDR1 and CDR2 (germline): SGHRS, YFSETQ. Unmatched junction bases numbered 6, after V lost 0 bases and J lost 7 bases. CDR3 region: CASSLASGSWNEQFF. The CDR3 region has the DNA TGCGCCAGCAGCTTGGCCAGCGGGAGTTGGAATGAGCAGTTCTTC.

The J gene is TRBJ2-7, the V gene TRBV19; 7 nucleotides align to TRBD2. From germline, CDR1 is LNHDA and CDR2 SQIVND (reference sequence). CDR3 length equals 16 residues. The V gene end was trimmed by 5 bases and the J gene end by 2 bases; junction bases not matched to a gene: 12. CDR3 in amino acids: CASSSGLVAGAYEQYF. The CDR3 coding sequence is TGTGCCAGTAGTTCCGGACTAGTTGCGGGGGCCTACGAGCAGTACTTC.